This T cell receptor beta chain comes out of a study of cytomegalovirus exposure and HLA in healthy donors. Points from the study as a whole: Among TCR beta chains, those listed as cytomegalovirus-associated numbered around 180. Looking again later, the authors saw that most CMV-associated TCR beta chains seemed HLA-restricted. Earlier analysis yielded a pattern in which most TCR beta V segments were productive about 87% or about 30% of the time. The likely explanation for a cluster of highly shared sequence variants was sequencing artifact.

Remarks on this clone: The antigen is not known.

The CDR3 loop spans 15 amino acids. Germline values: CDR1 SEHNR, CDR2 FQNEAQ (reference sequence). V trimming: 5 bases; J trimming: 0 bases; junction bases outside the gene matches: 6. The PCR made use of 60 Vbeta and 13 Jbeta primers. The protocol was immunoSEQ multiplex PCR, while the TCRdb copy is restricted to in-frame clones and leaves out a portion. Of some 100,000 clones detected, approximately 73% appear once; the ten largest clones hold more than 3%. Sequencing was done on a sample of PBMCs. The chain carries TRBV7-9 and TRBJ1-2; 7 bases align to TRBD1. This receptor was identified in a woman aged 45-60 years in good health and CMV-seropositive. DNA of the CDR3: TGTGCCAGCAGCGGTAGGGACAGCACTAACTATGGCTACACCTTC. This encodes CASSGRDSTNYGYTF.